This TCR beta chain was captured in a study of CD8 T cells in ankylosing spondylitis. This CDR3 spans 15 amino acids. The junction had 2 bases not matched to a gene; V was cut back by 0 bases and J by 2 bases. The germline V gene encodes CDR1 SGDLS and CDR2 YYNGEE. TCRdb re-analysed the 5' RACE reads in MiXCR, keeping a single row per CDR3 protein. The sample gives approximately 45,000 distinct CDR3 sequences, just under 4% of which show up once; roughly 4.2% is in the top ten. This clonotype was counted at least ten times. This clonotype was obtained from a female donor with ankylosing spondylitis or in good health (not recorded which). The rearrangement links TRBV9 to TRBJ2-1; 7 nucleotides match TRBD1. The sample consisted of blood, either unsorted or a sorted T cell fraction (not recorded which). In DNA, the CDR3 is TGTGCCAGCAGCGTAGTAGGGGGCGCCTACAATGAGCAGTTCTTC. Its translation is CASSVVGGAYNEQFF. Drawing the rest from reference TRBV9 and TRBJ2-1, the complete variable domain is DSGVTQTPKHLITATGQRVTLRCSPRSGDLSVYWYQQSLDQGLQFLIQYYNGEERAKGNILERFSAQQFPDLHSELNLSSLELGDSALYFCASSVVGGAYNEQFFGPGTRLTVL.